Shown below are 31 T cell receptor beta chains from a single sample sequenced in a study of cytomegalovirus exposure and HLA in healthy donors. PCR primers comprised 60 Vbeta and 13 Jbeta primers. Libraries were prepared by immunoSEQ multiplex PCR; TCRdb keeps only in-frame clonotypes and omits some of them. The sample yields 150,000 to 200,000 clones, about 75% seen once. The sample consisted of PBMCs. Receptors originate from a male donor in good health and CMV-seronegative.

CDR3 bases: TGTGCCAGCAGCTTCGACGGGGAGCAGTTCTTC. Protein product: CASSFDGEQFF. This rearrangement joins TRBV7-2 to TRBJ2-1; D not resolved. The CDR3 contains 11 residues. Between the trimmed V and J ends, which lost 3 bases and 10 bases, there was a span of 7 bases. In germline, CDR1 is SGHTA, CDR2 FQGNSA.

V and J are TRBV10-3 and TRBJ2-7; the D is unclear. This CDR3 contains 13 residues. V was trimmed by 3 bases and J by 2 bases, leaving 8 bases between them. Looked up from germline, CDR1 is ENHRY and CDR2 is SYGVKD. CDR3 amino acids: CAISDHPAYEQYF. CDR3 bases: TGTGCCATCAGTGATCACCCGGCCTACGAGCAGTACTTC.

The chain carries TRBV30 and TRBJ1-5; tentative D call: TRBD1 (6 bases). Trimming removed 4 bases from V and 0 bases from J, with 16 bases in between. The germline V gene encodes CDR1 GTSNPN and CDR2 SVGIG (reference sequence). The CDR3 spans 16 residues. The CDR3 bases are TGTGCCTGGAATACAGGGTCCCCCTATAGCAATCAGCCCCAGCATTTT. This codes for CAWNTGSPYSNQPQHF.

For the CDR3, the DNA is TGTGCCACCAGCAGAGAGACTAGCGGGACGTCCGAGCAGTACTTC. Translating gives CATSRETSGTSEQYF. The rearrangement uses TRBV15 and TRBJ2-7, with 11 nucleotides matching TRBD2. Trimming took 0 bases from V and 6 from J; bases not matched to a gene: 4. The V gene's germline CDR1 is LNHNV and CDR2 YYDKDF (reference sequence). This CDR3 region has 15 residues.

The V and J genes are TRBV10-3 and TRBJ2-1, with TRBD1 matching 10 bases. Germline loops: CDR1 ENHRY, CDR2 SYGVKD. Trimming removed 8 bases from V and 9 bases from J; junction bases left unmatched: 10. This CDR3 has 14 amino acids. In nucleotides, the CDR3 is TGTGCCATCGGCGGGACAGGGGTTAGAGTTGAGCAGTTCTTC. This gives the protein CAIGGTGVRVEQFF.

V gene TRBV6-5 combines with J gene TRBJ2-7; TRBD1 agrees at 7 bases. Trimming removed 6 bases from V and 2 bases from J; junction bases left unmatched: 7. The germline CDR1 and CDR2 sequences are MNHEY and SVGAGI. The CDR3 is 14 residues long. The CDR3 DNA is TGTGCCAGCAGCGGGGACAGAGGTACCTACGAGCAGTACTTC. Its translation: CASSGDRGTYEQYF.

CDR3 protein: CASSDRQALNTEAFF. CDR3 DNA sequence: TGTGCCAGCAGTGACCGACAGGCTTTGAACACTGAAGCTTTCTTT. The chain joins TRBV2 to TRBJ1-1; TRBD1 is a possible D gene (6 bases). Germline CDR1 SNHLY, CDR2 FYNNEI. The CDR3 length is 15 residues. Trimming shortened V by 3 bases and J by 0 bases, and 11 bases separated the two germline ends.

This rearrangement joins TRBV18 to TRBJ2-5, with D unclear. Germline CDR1 KGHSH, CDR2 LQKENI. V was shortened by 0 bases and J by 0 bases, with 5 bases between the two germline ends. This CDR3 spans 14 amino acids. CDR3 DNA: TGTGCCAGCTCACCACCGCCAGACCAAGAGACCCAGTACTTC. Translated: CASSPPPDQETQYF. Using reference TRBV18 and TRBJ2-5 for the parts outside the CDR3, the full variable domain is NAGVMQNPRHLVRRRGQEARLRCSPMKGHSHVYWYRQLPEEGLKFMVYLQKENIIDESGMPKERFSAEFPKEGPSILRIQQVVRGDSAAYFCASSPPPDQETQYFGPGTRLLVL.

The chain uses TRBV21-1 and TRBJ1-5. TRBV21-1 is classified as a pseudogene. The CDR3 runs to 16 residues. The CDR3 region is CASSKEERSHNQPQHF. CDR3 sequence (DNA): TGTGCCAGCAGCAAAGAGGAGCGATCTCACAATCAGCCCCAGCATTTT.

This clone was seen once. This chain joins TRBV19 and TRBJ2-7, with TRBD2 as a possible D gene (7 bases). This CDR3 region has 16 residues. Trimming left V 5 bases short and J 0 bases short, with 17 bases between. Germline loops: CDR1 LNHDA, CDR2 SQIVND (reference sequence). The CDR3 DNA follows: TGTGCCAGTAGTGCTAGTGGGAGGGACAACTCCTACGAGCAGTACTTC. The encoded protein is CASSASGRDNSYEQYF.

This chain joins TRBV7-9 and TRBJ2-1, with TRBD2 matching over 10 bases. Germline assignment: CDR1 SEHNR and CDR2 FQNEAQ (reference sequence). With 0 bases clipped from V and 4 bases from J, the junction kept 3 bases outside the gene matches. CDR3 length equals 16 residues. CDR3 DNA sequence: TGTGCCAGCAGCTTAGCTCTAGCGGGAGAGTACAATGAGCAGTTCTTC. This codes for CASSLALAGEYNEQFF.

The genes are TRBV19 and TRBJ2-2, with TRBD1 matching over 7 bases. Germline CDR1 is LNHDA and CDR2 is SQIVND (reference sequence). This CDR3 is built from 15 residues. The V and J ends lost 5 bases and 1 base, in that order; junction bases with no gene match: 4. CDR3 region: CASSVGTVNTGELFF. CDR3 in DNA: TGTGCCAGTAGTGTCGGGACAGTGAACACCGGGGAGCTGTTTTTT. The full variable domain, with the rest looked up from reference TRBV19 and TRBJ2-2, is DGGITQSPKYLFRKEGQNVTLSCEQNLNHDAMYWYRQDPGQGLRLIYYSQIVNDFQKGDIAEGYSVSREKKESFPLTVTSAQKNPTAFYLCASSVGTVNTGELFFGEGSRLTVL.

This clone has a single count. The chain joins TRBV19 to TRBJ1-2; D is unclear. The CDR3 sequence is 12 residues long. V was cut by 6 bases and J by 5 bases, with 10 bases left in between. Germline lookup yields CDR1 LNHDA and CDR2 SQIVND (reference sequence). CDR3: CASSASGYGYTF. DNA of the CDR3: TGTGCCAGTAGCGCTTCAGGATATGGCTACACCTTC.

The chain carries TRBV5-1 and TRBJ2-2, with D possibly being TRBD2 (6 bases). V was clipped by 4 bases and J by 4 bases, with 20 bases between them. Per the germline V gene, CDR1 is SGHRS and CDR2 is YFSETQ. The CDR3 consists of 17 residues. CDR3 DNA: TGCGCCAGCAGCCCCCCGGGAGCAGGCTGGGGCACCGGGGAGCTGTTTTTT. Protein product: CASSPPGAGWGTGELFF. Together with reference TRBV5-1 and TRBJ2-2, the CDR3 gives the full variable domain: KAGVTQTPRYLIKTRGQQVTLSCSPISGHRSVSWYQQTPGQGLQFLFEYFSETQRNKGNFPGRFSGRQFSNSRSEMNVSTLELGDSALYLCASSPPGAGWGTGELFFGEGSRLTVL.

The chain joins TRBV9 to TRBJ2-1, with 7 bases fitting TRBD1. V gave up 3 bases and J gave up 9 bases; unmatched junction bases: 18. Germline V gene data show CDR1 as SGDLS and CDR2 as YYNGEE. The length of the CDR3 is 17 residues. The CDR3 is CASSGDLGTVSPGEQFF. CDR3 nucleotide sequence: TGTGCCAGCAGCGGGGACCTAGGGACAGTATCCCCAGGTGAGCAGTTCTTC.

The rearrangement links TRBV7-8 to TRBJ2-2; 8 bases map to TRBD1. CDR3 size: 17 residues. Germline lookup yields CDR1 SGHVS and CDR2 FQNEAQ. The ends lost 0 bases at V and 0 bases at J; junction bases unmatched: 3. The CDR3 protein is CASSLAAGGANTGELFF. The CDR3 DNA reads as TGTGCCAGCAGCTTAGCCGCAGGGGGCGCGAACACCGGGGAGCTGTTTTTT.

The V call is TRBV9, the J call TRBJ2-5; 10 nucleotides agree with TRBD2. The V and J ends lost 3 bases and 4 bases, in that order; junction bases with no gene match: 12. The germline V gene has CDR1 SGDLS and CDR2 YYNGEE. This CDR3 has 17 residues. The CDR3 protein is CASSEVAGGWFGETQYF. The CDR3 bases are TGTGCCAGCAGCGAGGTAGCGGGAGGTTGGTTTGGAGAGACCCAGTACTTC.

J is TRBJ2-7 and V is TRBV5-1; tentatively, D is TRBD1 (6 bases). The CDR3 is 15 amino acids. The V end lost 4 bases, the J end lost 3 bases, and 17 bases lay between the germline ends. Germline CDR1 and CDR2: SGHRS and YFSETQ. The CDR3 DNA reads as TGCGCCAGCAGCCCCAACCCAGGGGTGGACTACGAGCAGTACTTC. Its translation: CASSPNPGVDYEQYF.

V and J are TRBV5-1 and TRBJ2-7; possible D gene TRBD2, 5 bases. Germline V gene lookup returns CDR1 SGHRS and CDR2 YFSETQ. Trimming removed 1 base from V and 3 bases from J, with 14 bases in between. The CDR3 has 15 amino acids. The CDR3 is CASSLSGGSVYEQYF. For the CDR3, the DNA is TGCGCCAGCAGCTTGTCCGGAGGAAGTGTCTACGAGCAGTACTTC. Supplemented by reference TRBV5-1 and TRBJ2-7, the full variable domain reads KAGVTQTPRYLIKTRGQQVTLSCSPISGHRSVSWYQQTPGQGLQFLFEYFSETQRNKGNFPGRFSGRQFSNSRSEMNVSTLELGDSALYLCASSLSGGSVYEQYFGPGTRLTVT.

V is TRBV2 and J is TRBJ1-1, with D possibly matching TRBD1 (6 bases). The V end lost 5 bases, the J end lost 6 bases, and 13 bases lay between the germline ends. The CDR3 contains 13 residues. Germline assignment: CDR1 SNHLY and CDR2 FYNNEI. For the CDR3, the DNA is TGTGCCAGCAGTAGGGACACTGGAGCTGAAGCTTTCTTT. Translating gives CASSRDTGAEAFF.

The J gene is TRBJ2-5, the V gene TRBV4-2; maybe TRBD1 (5 bases). This CDR3 spans 16 amino acids. Per the germline V gene, CDR1 is LGHNA and CDR2 is YNFKEQ. V lost 0 bases and J 3 bases, leaving 14 bases between the germline ends. This chain's CDR3 is CASSQDGVVTEETQYF. Written as DNA, the CDR3 is TGTGCCAGCAGCCAAGATGGAGTAGTGACAGAAGAGACCCAGTACTTC.

The J gene is TRBJ2-3, the V gene TRBV7-8, with 12 bases identical to TRBD2. Germline loops: CDR1 SGHVS, CDR2 FQNEAQ. The CDR3 sequence is 17 residues long. J lost 4 bases, V lost 7 bases, and 12 bases had no gene match. The CDR3 nucleotides read TGTGCCAGCACCGACGATTGGACTAGCGGGAATGCAGATACGCAGTATTTT. Translating it yields CASTDDWTSGNADTQYF. Variable domain in full (rest from reference TRBV7-8 and TRBJ2-3): GAGVSQSPRYKVAKRGQDVALRCDPISGHVSLFWYQQALGQGPEFLTYFQNEAQLDKSGLPSDRFFAERPEGSVSTLKIQRTQQEDSAVYLCASTDDWTSGNADTQYFGPGTRLTVL.

A few counts support this clone. CDR3 DNA: TGTGCCAGCAGCTCACAGGGGGCTGCGAACACTGAAGCTTTCTTT. Residues: CASSSQGAANTEAFF. V gene TRBV27 combines with J gene TRBJ1-1; 9 bases are shared with TRBD1. CDR1 and CDR2 (germline): MNHEY, SMNVEV (reference sequence). The J segment lost 1 base and the V segment lost 6 bases, leaving 6 bases of the junction unmatched. CDR3 size: 15 residues.

Written as DNA, the CDR3 is TGTGCCAGCAGGTCCAACAGGGAAGTCTATGGCTACACCTTC. Translating it yields CASRSNREVYGYTF. This chain links TRBV9 with TRBJ1-2, with TRBD1 as a possible D gene (6 bases). V was pared by 5 bases and J by 4 bases, with 15 bases between. The length of the CDR3 is 14 residues. The germline CDR1 and CDR2 sequences are SGDLS and YYNGEE.

This chain uses TRBV7-2 with TRBJ2-7; D might be TRBD1 (6 bases). V was cut by 5 bases and J by 3 bases, with 11 bases left in between. CDR3 length: 13 amino acids. CDR1 and CDR2 (germline): SGHTA, FQGNSA. The CDR3 DNA follows: TGTGCCAGCAGCCCAGGGGCGGGCTACGAGCAGTACTTC. Its translation: CASSPGAGYEQYF.

V usage is TRBV10-3 and J usage is TRBJ2-7; D gene unclear. V gave up 0 bases and J gave up 3 bases, with 6 bases separating them. The CDR3 loop spans 13 amino acids. The germline V gene encodes CDR1 ENHRY and CDR2 SYGVKD. In DNA form, the CDR3 reads TGTGCCATCAGTGAGTCGATAGACTACGAGCAGTACTTC. Translating gives CAISESIDYEQYF.

The chain links TRBV18 to TRBJ1-5; no definite D call. Trimming pared 5 bases from V and 3 bases from J, leaving 8 bases between. This CDR3 has 13 residues. Germline V gene data show CDR1 as KGHSH and CDR2 as LQKENI. CDR3 in DNA: TGTGCCAGCTCATTTGGGCCCAATCAGCCCCAGCATTTT. Translated, it gives CASSFGPNQPQHF.

This clone was seen only a few times. The chain combines TRBV21-1 with TRBJ1-1; the table's D call, TRBD1, was not checked against the DNA. TRBV21-1 is classified as a pseudogene. CDR3 size: 13 residues. CDR3 sequence: CASKKTGGGEAFF. DNA for the CDR3: TGTGCCAGCAAAAAAACAGGGGGCGGTGAAGCTTTCTTT.

The sample holds one count of this clone. V usage is TRBV11-2 and J usage is TRBJ2-5; D perhaps matches TRBD1 (5 bases). Germline assignment: CDR1 SGHAT and CDR2 FQNNGV. This CDR3 is 18 amino acids long. Trimming removed 1 base at V and 3 bases at J, with 21 bases between. In DNA, the CDR3 is TGTGCCAGCAGCTTAGGTGAAAAGTTCTCTCAGGGCAAAGAGACCCAGTACTTC. It yields the protein CASSLGEKFSQGKETQYF.

This sequence joins TRBV5-1 and TRBJ2-3, with a tentative D call TRBD2 (6 bases). With 1 base removed from V and 2 bases from J, the gap between germline ends came to 11 bases. This CDR3 spans 15 amino acids. The germline gives CDR1 SGHRS, CDR2 YFSETQ. This CDR3 reads CASSLSGDFTDTQYF. The CDR3 region has the DNA TGCGCCAGCAGCTTGAGTGGGGACTTCACAGATACGCAGTATTTT.

This clone is termed medium-sized. The chain joins TRBV6-4 to TRBJ2-1; the D gene is possibly TRBD2 (5 bases). Looked up from germline, CDR1 is MRHNA and CDR2 is SNTAGT. CDR3 length: 15 residues. V shed 0 bases and J shed 3 bases, with 9 bases lying between them. CDR3 in amino acids: CASSDSIEGYNEQFF. CDR3 coding DNA: TGTGCCAGCAGTGACTCAATAGAGGGCTACAATGAGCAGTTCTTC.